A selection of T cell receptor beta chains follows, all from one sample in a study of CD8 T cells in ankylosing spondylitis. MiXCR, applied by TCRdb to the 5' RACE reads, yields one record per CDR3 protein. Of a few hundred thousand distinct CDR3 sequences in the sample, about 10% were seen once. The source material was blood, either unsorted or a sorted T cell fraction (not recorded which). These receptors all come from a male donor with ankylosing spondylitis or in good health (not recorded which). CDR3s include the opening cysteine and the closing phenylalanine or tryptophan.

v_call cdr3_length cdr3_aa
TRBV20-1 13 CSASPGGGIEAFF
TRBV7-9 16 CASSPMPGEAYNEQFF
TRBV7-8 14 CASSFSNGENVQYF
TRBV28 15 CASSSGGGTNEKLFF
TRBV5-1 16 CASSDPDRVIHNEQFF
TRBV28 13 CASAWGTIYGAFF
TRBV20-1 15 CSAAGGLARRETQYF
TRBV20-1 11 CSASFADTQYF
TRBV5-1 15 CASSLAGDRNEKLFF
TRBV5-1 18 CASSLVPGTSGAYNEQFF
TRBV7-3 15 CASSPTGAVSYEQYF
TRBV3-1 16 CASSQERLEVSETQYF
TRBV3-1 15 CASSRDLVTGREAFF
TRBV12-3/TRBV12-4 12 CASRSSGETQYF
TRBV6-1 13 CASSLLETGAAFF
TRBV19 15 CASTRDRGPQQPQHF
TRBV6-5 16 CASSSQGVLDTGELFF
TRBV4-2 19 CASSQERRSGGGLTDTQYF
TRBV12-3/TRBV12-4 17 CASSLGSTGEPQETQYF
TRBV5-6 14 CASSFDRGSLGQFF
TRBV29-1 13 CSAGEGSTDTQYF
TRBV5-1 13 CASGTAANYGYTF
TRBV20-1 14 CSARGPNAIGEQYF